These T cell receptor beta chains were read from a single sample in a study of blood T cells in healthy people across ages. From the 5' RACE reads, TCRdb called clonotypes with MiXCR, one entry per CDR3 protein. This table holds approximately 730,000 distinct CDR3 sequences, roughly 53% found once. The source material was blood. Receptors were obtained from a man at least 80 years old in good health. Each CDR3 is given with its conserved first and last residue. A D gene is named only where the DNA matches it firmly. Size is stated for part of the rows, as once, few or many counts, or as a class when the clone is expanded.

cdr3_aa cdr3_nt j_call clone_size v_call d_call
CSANRQGYGNQPQHF TGCAGTGCAAATCGACAGGGGTACGGCAATCAGCCCCAGCATTTT TRBJ1-5 . TRBV20-1 TRBD1
CATSAAGTGGTGANVLTF TGTGCCACCAGTGCCGCCGGGACAGGGGGAACTGGGGCCAACGTCCTGACTTTC TRBJ2-6 . TRBV24-1 TRBD1
CASSSRGQGRTDTQYF TGTGCCAGCAGTTCTCGAGGACAGGGGAGAACAGATACGCAGTATTTT TRBJ2-3 few TRBV27 TRBD1
CASSEDWRYAYF TGCGCCAGCAGCGAGGATTGGAGATACGCGTATTTT TRBJ2-3 . TRBV5-1 .
CASPKLLTGGALWEYRYAYF TGTGCCAGCCCAAAGCTACTGACAGGGGGCGCGTTATGGGAGTACAGATACGCGTATTTT TRBJ2-3 . TRBV12-3/TRBV12-4 TRBD1
CASSQDRPANTGELFF TGTGCCAGCAGCCAAGACAGGCCCGCGAACACCGGGGAGCTGTTTTTT TRBJ2-2 . TRBV7-9 .
CASSSGRASYNEQFF TGTGCCAGCAGCTCCGGACGGGCCAGCTACAATGAGCAGTTCTTC TRBJ2-1 few TRBV7-3 .
CASTLEDLAKNIQYF TGTGCCAGCACCCTCGAGGACTTAGCCAAAAACATTCAGTACTTC TRBJ2-4 . TRBV11-3 .
CASNEQGGQPQHF TGTGCCAGTAATGAACAGGGCGGTCAGCCCCAGCATTTT TRBJ1-5 . TRBV19 .
CASSPAGGPRSYNEQFF TGTGCCAGCAGTCCGGCGGGGGGGCCCCGCTCCTACAATGAGCAGTTCTTC TRBJ2-1 . TRBV27 TRBD2
CSVGTLPYEQFF TGCAGCGTGGGCACACTCCCCTACGAGCAGTTCTTC TRBJ2-1 . TRBV29-1 .
CASSLGTGTPRGYTF TGTGCCAGCAGTCTGGGGACAGGCACCCCCCGGGGCTACACCTTC TRBJ1-2 . TRBV28 TRBD1
CASSQVDRRSYEQYF TGCGCCAGCAGCCAAGTAGACAGGCGCTCCTACGAGCAGTACTTC TRBJ2-7 . TRBV4-1 .
CASSLGGLGVGPIYEQYF TGTGCCAGCAGTTTAGGTGGGCTAGGAGTCGGCCCCATTTACGAGCAGTACTTC TRBJ2-7 few TRBV28 .
CASSRGKGGAKEQYF TGTGCCAGCAGTAGGGGTAAAGGGGGCGCGAAAGAGCAGTACTTC TRBJ2-7 . TRBV27 TRBD1
CASSYILGTEAFF TGTGCCAGCAGTTACATCTTGGGCACTGAAGCTTTCTTT TRBJ1-1 . TRBV6-5 .
CASRQGAYNSPLHF TGTGCCAGCAGACAGGGGGCCTATAATTCACCCCTCCACTTT TRBJ1-6 . TRBV2 TRBD1
CASSITIDREQPQHF TGTGCCAGCAGCATAACCATAGACAGGGAGCAGCCCCAGCATTTT TRBJ1-5 . TRBV11-3 TRBD1
CASSSASGRSFATEAFF TGTGCCAGCAGCTCAGCCTCGGGACGGTCGTTTGCGACTGAAGCTTTCTTT TRBJ1-1 . TRBV7-2 .
CASSQATGSSYNSPLHF TGTGCCAGCAGCCAAGCGACAGGGAGCTCCTATAATTCACCCCTCCACTTT TRBJ1-6 . TRBV3-1 TRBD1
CSVGTGGGKTQYF TGCAGCGTTGGAACAGGGGGCGGGAAGACCCAGTACTTC TRBJ2-5 . TRBV29-1 TRBD1
CASSSPPLVGGTGPHTGELFF TGTGCCAGCAGTTCCCCGCCCCTCGTAGGGGGGACAGGGCCGCACACCGGGGAGCTGTTTTTT TRBJ2-2 . TRBV12-3/TRBV12-4 TRBD1
CASSPDYNSPQHF TGCGCCAGCAGCCCAGACTACAATTCGCCCCAGCATTTT TRBJ1-5 . TRBV4-1 .
CASSLAWDIWGDEQFF TGTGCCAGCAGCTTAGCGTGGGATATTTGGGGCGATGAGCAGTTCTTC TRBJ2-1 few TRBV7-9 .
CASSWGLAGTDTQYF TGTGCCAGCAGCTGGGGACTAGCGGGCACAGATACGCAGTATTTT TRBJ2-3 few TRBV7-9 TRBD2
CASSLALTASGREIDTDTQYF TGTGCCAGCAGTTTAGCGCTAACGGCTAGCGGGAGAGAGATTGACACAGATACGCAGTATTTT TRBJ2-3 few TRBV12-3/TRBV12-4 TRBD2
CSTQGGEETQYF TGCAGCACACAGGGAGGGGAGGAGACCCAGTACTTC TRBJ2-5 few TRBV29-1 .
CATSKTRGAGTGELFF TGTGCCACCAGTAAGACCAGGGGCGCCGGGACCGGGGAGCTGTTTTTT TRBJ2-2 . TRBV24-1 .